The clone carrying this TCR beta chain has only a few counts. The sample comes from a study of blood T cell repertoires in COVID-19. Original processing notes: Reference gene primer amplification gave estimated nucleated cell counts. The data were produced by immunoSEQ multiplex PCR, yet TCRdb's version contains in-frame clones alone and is incomplete. The D gene and trimming were derived from the DNA, and the V and J assignments and clone size from that table. The top ten clones hold around 4% of a sample with about 150,000 clones, more than 75% of them seen once. CDR1 is SQVTM, CDR2 ANQGSEA, per germline. The ends were cut back, 1 base at V and 10 bases at J, with 19 bases in the middle. CDR3 length: 14 amino acids.

The source material was peripheral blood. The rearrangement joins TRBV29-1 to TRBJ1-2; D is uncertain. The TCR comes from a man in his sixties with acute or convalescent COVID-19. The CDR3 reads CSVEVRSAITFYTF. CDR3 bases: TGCAGCGTTGAAGTCAGGTCCGCTATTACATTCTACACCTTC.